A single TCR beta chain is shown here with its context. Participants had their cohort set by participant-reported clinical history. Either two negative PCRs, clearance, or symptom resolution qualified Cohort 3 donors as recovered. The CDR3 consists of 14 residues. V was shortened by 3 bases and J by 0 bases, with 9 bases between the two germline ends. The germline gives CDR1 SGHTA, CDR2 FQGNSA. This sample stems from a study of blood T cell repertoires in COVID-19. Study information: There were acute and convalescent COVID-19 samples, and they came from the United States, Italy and Spain.

Original methodology: Estimation of nucleated cell counts relied on the amplification of reference gene primers. Only in-frame clones appear in the TCRdb table, and some are missing; sequencing was by immunoSEQ multiplex PCR. V, J and clone size were drawn from that table, and D and trimming were deduced from the DNA. The sample consists of some 210,000 clones, approximately 78% of them appearing once. This receptor was obtained from a middle-aged man who had recovered from COVID-19. The chain recombines TRBV7-2 with TRBJ2-7; no definite D call. The sequencing sample was made of PBMCs or T cells enriched from blood (not recorded which). The CDR3 DNA follows: TGTGCCAGCAGCTTCGACTTATCCTCCTACGAGCAGTACTTC. Residues: CASSFDLSSYEQYF.